Shown below are 5 T cell receptor beta chains from a single sample sequenced in a study of blood T cell repertoires in COVID-19. Assay used: immunoSEQ multiplex PCR; TCRdb lists only in-frame clones, some missing. The sample consists of almost 70,000 clones, 79% of them appearing once. Sequenced sample: peripheral blood. The receptors were gathered from a man aged 55 to 70 with acute or convalescent COVID-19.

The CDR3 sequence: CASSDGGGGAYNEQFF. As DNA, the CDR3 is TGTGCCAGCAGTGACGGAGGCGGGGGGGCGTACAATGAGCAGTTCTTC. This chain uses TRBV6-4 with TRBJ2-1; TRBD2 agrees at 9 bases. Germline V gives CDR1 MRHNA, CDR2 SNTAGT. The CDR3 has 16 residues. Germline trimming cut 2 bases from V and 4 bases from J; bases unmatched to any gene: 6.

V and J are TRBV10-1 and TRBJ2-5; 8 bases align to TRBD2. CDR1 and CDR2 (germline): WNHNN, SYGVQD (reference sequence). There are 14 residues in the CDR3. With 10 bases clipped from V and 0 bases from J, the junction kept 7 bases outside the gene matches. Here the CDR3 reads CANAGGGYQETQYF. CDR3 nucleotide sequence: TGCGCCAACGCGGGGGGTGGATACCAAGAGACCCAGTACTTC.

The genes are TRBV18 and TRBJ2-2; D might be TRBD1 (7 bases). Deletions cut 2 bases from V and 5 bases from J, with 12 bases between. CDR3 length: 15 amino acids. CDR1 KGHSH and CDR2 LQKENI come from the germline V gene. The DNA of the CDR3 is TGTGCCAGCTCACCATCAGCAGGGGGGACCGGGGAGCTGTTTTTT. Its protein is CASSPSAGGTGELFF.

CDR3 sequence: CAISEQGTNTGELFF. The CDR3, as DNA: TGTGCCATCAGTGAGCAGGGGACGAACACCGGGGAGCTGTTTTTT. V is TRBV10-3 and J is TRBJ2-2; TRBD1 might be the D (6 bases). V was clipped by 2 bases and J by 0 bases, with 7 bases between them. CDR1 ENHRY and CDR2 SYGVKD come from the germline V gene. The CDR3 totals 15 residues.

The chain combines TRBV7-2 with TRBJ2-2; possible D gene TRBD1, 5 bases. Trimming removed 5 bases from V and 7 bases from J, with 14 bases in between. CDR1 SGHTA and CDR2 FQGNSA come from the germline V gene. The CDR3 spans 14 residues. CDR3 coding DNA: TGTGCCAGCAGCAGCCGGACATATAGCGGGGAGCTGTTTTTT. Protein product: CASSSRTYSGELFF. Supplemented by reference TRBV7-2 and TRBJ2-2, the full variable domain reads GAGVSQSPSNKVTEKGKDVELRCDPISGHTALYWYRQSLGQGLEFLIYFQGNSAPDKSGLPSDRFSAERTGGSVSTLTIQRTQQEDSAVYLCASSSRTYSGELFFGEGSRLTVL.